This T cell receptor beta chain was documented in a study of T cell repertoires in ileal Crohn's disease. Study-wide background: About half of patients got postoperative therapy: around 10 thiopurines, approximately 17 anti-TNF.

The germline CDR1 and CDR2 sequences are SGHAT and FQNNGV. This CDR3 has 14 amino acids. V dropped 5 bases and J dropped 3 bases, with 14 bases sitting between them. Some clones are missing from TCRdb's copy, which holds only in-frame ones; the method was immunoSEQ multiplex PCR. The sample lists 2,000 to 2,500 clones; about 88% were seen once. This clonotype was sampled from an adult with Crohn's disease. The chain couples TRBV11-2 to TRBJ2-7; D unresolved. The specimen was ileal tissue. This chain's CDR3 is CASSGGGFDYEQYF. The CDR3 DNA reads as TGTGCCAGCAGCGGCGGTGGGTTCGACTACGAGCAGTACTTC. Full variable domain (outside the CDR3, taken from reference TRBV11-2 and TRBJ2-7): EAGVAQSPRYKIIEKRQSVAFWCNPISGHATLYWYQQILGQGPKLLIQFQNNGVVDDSQLPKDRFSAERLKGVDSTLKIQPAKLEDSAVYLCASSGGGFDYEQYFGPGTRLTVT.